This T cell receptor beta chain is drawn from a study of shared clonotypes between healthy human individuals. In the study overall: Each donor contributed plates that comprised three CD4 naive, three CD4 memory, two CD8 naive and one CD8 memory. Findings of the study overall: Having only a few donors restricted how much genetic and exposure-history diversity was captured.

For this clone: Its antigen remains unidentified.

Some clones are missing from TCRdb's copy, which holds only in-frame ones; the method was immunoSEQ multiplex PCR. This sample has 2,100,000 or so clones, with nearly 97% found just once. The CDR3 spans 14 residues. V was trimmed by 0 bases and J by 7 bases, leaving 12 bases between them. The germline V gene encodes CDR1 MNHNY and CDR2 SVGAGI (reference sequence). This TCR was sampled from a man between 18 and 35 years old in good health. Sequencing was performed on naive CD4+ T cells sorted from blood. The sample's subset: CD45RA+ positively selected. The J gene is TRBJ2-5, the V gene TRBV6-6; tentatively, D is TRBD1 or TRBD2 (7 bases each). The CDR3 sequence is CASSYSGGGGTQYF. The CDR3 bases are TGTGCCAGCAGTTACTCGGGAGGGGGCGGGACCCAGTACTTC.